A selection of T cell receptor beta chains follows, all from one sample in a study of shared clonotypes between healthy human individuals. Repertoires were generated with immunoSEQ multiplex PCR, while TCRdb's copy carries only in-frame clones and drops some. The repertoire holds roughly 1.4 million clones, roughly 98.5% seen once, with approximately 0.4% in the top ten. Sequenced: naive CD4+ T cells sorted from blood. The receptors originated from a man under 40 in good health. Each CDR3 is given without its conserved first and last residue. The order of the fields is clone size, V gene, J gene, CDR3 protein. Some rows have no size entry. The others give once, few or many, or a class for an expanded clone.

>.|TRBV6-6|TRBJ1-3
ATRGLSGNTIY
>.|TRBV7-9|TRBJ2-7
ASSLEVSSEQY
>.|TRBV13|TRBJ2-3
ASSLGGFSDTQY
>once|TRBV2|TRBJ2-7
ASRLTTGNEQY
>.|TRBV5-1|TRBJ1-2
ASSLEGQTYGYT
>once|TRBV7-7|TRBJ2-3
ASSLVMADTQY
>.|TRBV18|TRBJ2-1
ASSGGLAGGNEQF
>.|TRBV7-6|TRBJ2-2
ASSLGGSSGELF
>.|TRBV27|TRBJ2-7
ASSFVPDEQY
>.|TRBV5-5|TRBJ2-2
ASSLGYTGELF
>.|TRBV9|TRBJ2-7
ASSVGSGSYEQY
>.|TRBV28|TRBJ2-1
ASRELPTEQF
>.|TRBV6-5|TRBJ2-5
ASSYSNLPLQETQY
>.|TRBV5-1|TRBJ1-2
ASSLTLDRGYGYT
>.|TRBV6-5|TRBJ1-4
ASSYVGVGNEKLF
>.|TRBV19|TRBJ2-3
ASSIPGQGVTDTQY
>once|TRBV29-1|TRBJ2-5
SARGGHSETQY
>once|TRBV14|TRBJ1-5
ASSQGPSPQH
>.|TRBV5-1|TRBJ2-5
ASSEAGQETQY
>.|TRBV7-9|TRBJ2-7
ASSLEGVNEQY
>.|TRBV14|TRBJ1-1
ASSQDRGKGPEAF
>.|TRBV10-2|TRBJ2-1
ASRDKSYNEQF